Presented here are 28 T cell receptor beta chains from one specimen sequenced in a study of cytomegalovirus exposure and HLA in healthy donors. The PCR had 60 Vbeta and 13 Jbeta primers. Here immunoSEQ multiplex PCR was the method, and the copy in TCRdb shows in-frame clones only, minus some. The table lists some 150,000 clones, 60% to 80% of them singletons. Sequencing was performed on PBMCs. The source is a man aged 35 to 55 in good health and CMV-seropositive.

The V and J genes are TRBV5-4 and TRBJ1-1; D gene uncertain. Trimming took off 4 bases at V and 2 bases at J, with 12 bases between the two ends. The CDR3 is 14 amino acids. CDR1 and CDR2 from the germline V gene are SGHNT and YYREEE (reference sequence). The CDR3 coding sequence is TGTGCCAGCAGCATTCCCTACAGCAACACTGAAGCTTTCTTT. Its protein product is CASSIPYSNTEAFF. Full variable domain (rest looked up from reference TRBV5-4 and TRBJ1-1): ETGVTQSPTHLIKTRGQQVTLRCSSQSGHNTVSWYQQALGQGPQFIFQYYREEENGRGNFPPRFSGLQFPNYSSELNVNALELDDSALYLCASSIPYSNTEAFFGQGTRLTVV.

The chain carries TRBV5-3 and TRBJ1-4; the D gene is possibly TRBD1 (5 bases). TRBV5-3 counts as an open reading frame of uncertain function. The length of the CDR3 is 13 residues. Trimming shortened V by 5 bases and J by 8 bases, and 13 bases separated the two germline ends. DNA of the CDR3: TGTGCCAGAAGGCGGGGGAAGAAGGAAAAACTGTTTTTT. Its protein is CARRRGKKEKLFF.

This chain joins TRBV11-2 and TRBJ2-2; 7 nucleotides line up with TRBD2. The junction had 10 bases not matched to a gene; V was cut back by 3 bases and J by 0 bases. The CDR3 contains 18 residues. Germline lookup yields CDR1 SGHAT and CDR2 FQNNGV. The CDR3 loop reads CASSFFGVAGSNTGELFF. The DNA of the CDR3 is TGTGCCAGCAGCTTTTTCGGAGTAGCGGGTTCGAACACCGGGGAGCTGTTTTTT.

The chain employs TRBV28 and TRBJ1-2; 8 bases line up with TRBD1. CDR1 and CDR2 from the germline V gene are MDHEN and SYDVKM. The CDR3 is made up of 14 amino acids. V lost 2 bases, J lost 8 bases, and 7 bases stayed unmatched. The CDR3, as DNA: TGTGCCAGCAGTTTACCGGACAGGGCTGACGGCTACACCTTC. The encoded protein is CASSLPDRADGYTF.

For this clone: At one boundary the junction diverges from the germline segment, which might be a read error. The genes are TRBV19 and TRBJ2-6; 7 positions agree with TRBD1. CDR1 LNHDA and CDR2 SQIVND come from the germline V gene (reference sequence). The CDR3 covers 17 residues. As DNA, the CDR3 is TGTGCCAGTAGTATTATAGGGGGCGGCTCTGGGGCCAACGGCCTGACTTTC. It codes for CASSIIGGGSGANGLTF.

This chain joins TRBV27 and TRBJ1-6, with 9 bases identical to TRBD1. The length of the CDR3 is 17 residues. Germline loops: CDR1 MNHEY, CDR2 SMNVEV (reference sequence). V lost 6 bases and J lost 0; bases outside the gene matches: 6. As DNA, the CDR3 is TGTGCCAGCAGCCCGGACAGGGGCTACTCCTATAATTCACCCCTCCACTTT. It codes for CASSPDRGYSYNSPLHF.

This chain links TRBV7-2 with TRBJ2-5, with TRBD2 identical over 11 bases. J gave up 5 bases and V 6 bases, and 5 bases lay outside the gene matches. From germline, CDR1 is SGHTA and CDR2 FQGNSA. The CDR3 totals 14 residues. CDR3 nucleotide sequence: TGTGCCAGCAGACGACTAGCGGGACTCGAGACCCAGTACTTC. Translating gives CASRRLAGLETQYF.

The J gene is TRBJ1-2, the V gene TRBV6-5, with a tentative D call TRBD1 (5 bases). Trimming took 6 bases from V and 5 from J, leaving 16 bases between them. The CDR3 has 14 amino acids. From germline, CDR1 is MNHEY and CDR2 SVGAGI. CDR3 sequence (DNA): TGTGCCAGCAGGAGCGTTGGGGAGGGGTATGGCTACACCTTC. The encoded protein is CASRSVGEGYGYTF.

V gene TRBV25-1 combines with J gene TRBJ1-2; possibly TRBD1 for D (6 bases). The germline CDR1 and CDR2 sequences are MGHDK and SYGVNS. This CDR3 has 12 residues. V gave up 3 bases and J gave up 7 bases, with 9 bases separating them. The CDR3 DNA sequence: TGTGCCAGCAGTGATTACAGGGTTGGCTACACCTTC. Translated, it gives CASSDYRVGYTF.

The chain recombines TRBV6-5 with TRBJ2-7; 7 nucleotides match TRBD2. J was trimmed by 8 bases and V by 7 bases; bases with no gene match: 11. This CDR3 has 13 amino acids. Germline CDR1 is MNHEY and CDR2 is SVGAGI. The CDR3 coding sequence is TGTGCCAGCAACTCCGGACTAGTTTCTCAGCAGTACTTC. The encoded protein is CASNSGLVSQQYF.

The gene calls are TRBV9 and TRBJ2-5; 9 nucleotides agree with TRBD2. The ends lost 0 bases at V and 5 bases at J; junction bases unmatched: 11. Germline V CDR1 and CDR2: SGDLS, YYNGEE. The CDR3 runs 17 residues. CDR3 DNA: TGTGCCAGCAGCGTAGGAGATAGCGGGAGTGGTGGTGAGACCCAGTACTTC. It encodes CASSVGDSGSGGETQYF.

J is TRBJ2-1 and V is TRBV6-1, with 7 bases aligning to TRBD2. Germline lookup yields CDR1 MNHNS and CDR2 SASEGT. V lost 1 base and J lost 3; bases outside the gene matches: 12. CDR3 length: 18 residues. The CDR3 reads CASSEGEVWPGGYNEQFF. The CDR3 DNA sequence: TGTGCCAGCAGTGAAGGGGAGGTTTGGCCGGGAGGCTACAATGAGCAGTTCTTC.

V and J are TRBV5-1 and TRBJ1-1; 8 nucleotides line up with TRBD1. CDR3 length: 14 residues. The germline gives CDR1 SGHRS, CDR2 YFSETQ. Trimming took 7 bases from V and 6 from J; bases not matched to a gene: 11. This chain's CDR3 is CASAGTGGIPEAFF. The CDR3 nucleotides are TGCGCCAGCGCCGGCACAGGGGGAATCCCTGAAGCTTTCTTT. The variable domain in full, with the rest retrieved from reference TRBV5-1 and TRBJ1-1, is KAGVTQTPRYLIKTRGQQVTLSCSPISGHRSVSWYQQTPGQGLQFLFEYFSETQRNKGNFPGRFSGRQFSNSRSEMNVSTLELGDSALYLCASAGTGGIPEAFFGQGTRLTVV.

The V gene is TRBV11-3, the J gene TRBJ2-1; possible D gene TRBD2, 5 bases. Germline CDR1 reads SGHNT; CDR2 reads YENEEA. The CDR3 covers 13 residues. Between the trimmed V and J ends, which lost 7 bases and 6 bases, there was a span of 13 bases. The DNA for the CDR3 is TGTGCCAGCACCCTAGCTCGGGTCAATGAGCAGTTCTTC. Its translation: CASTLARVNEQFF.

A single count supports this clone. The genes are TRBV4-1 and TRBJ2-7; 8 positions agree with TRBD2. CDR3 length: 18 residues. Germline values: CDR1 MGHRA, CDR2 YSYEKL. With V trimmed by 3 bases and J by 0 bases, 13 bases remained unmatched. In DNA, the CDR3 is TGCGCCAGCAGCCATCCCGAGGGTACTAGCGGATACTCCTACGAGCAGTACTTC. Residues: CASSHPEGTSGYSYEQYF.

The rearrangement uses TRBV28 and TRBJ1-2, with D unresolved. This CDR3 has 12 amino acids. Germline V gene data show CDR1 as MDHEN and CDR2 as SYDVKM. V was shortened by 2 bases and J by 1 base, with 2 bases between the two germline ends. The CDR3 sequence is CASSLLNYGYTF. CDR3 nucleotide sequence: TGTGCCAGCAGTTTACTTAACTATGGCTACACCTTC.

V and J are TRBV14 and TRBJ1-2; D not resolved. The CDR3 is made up of 14 amino acids. Trimming left V 0 bases short and J 2 bases short, with 7 bases between. The germline gives CDR1 SGHDN, CDR2 FVKESK. Here the CDR3 reads CASSQDWQNYGYTF. The CDR3 DNA reads as TGTGCCAGCAGCCAAGATTGGCAGAACTATGGCTACACCTTC.

This chain uses TRBV9 with TRBJ1-4; D might be TRBD1 (6 bases). From germline, CDR1 is SGDLS and CDR2 YYNGEE. Trimming shortened V by 4 bases and J by 8 bases, and 21 bases separated the two germline ends. There are 16 residues in the CDR3. CDR3 in amino acids: CASSPGGGDFAEKLFF. In DNA, the CDR3 is TGTGCCAGCAGCCCAGGAGGGGGGGACTTCGCCGAAAAACTGTTTTTT.

The rearrangement joins TRBV20-1 to TRBJ1-1; tentative D call: TRBD1 (6 bases). The germline gives CDR1 DFQATT, CDR2 SNEGSKA (reference sequence). V lost 6 bases to trimming and J lost 11 bases, with 16 bases between them. This CDR3 is built from 11 residues. CDR3 sequence reads: CSALDSLGAFF. For the CDR3, the DNA is TGCAGTGCCTTGGACAGTCTCGGGGCTTTCTTT.

This chain uses TRBV19 with TRBJ2-3; 8 bases match TRBD2. Germline CDR1 is LNHDA and CDR2 is SQIVND (reference sequence). The CDR3 covers 17 residues. J was trimmed by 0 bases and V by 5 bases; bases with no gene match: 10. The CDR3 nucleotides are TGTGCCAGTAGTCCGTGGGGGGCTAGCGGGAGCACAGATACGCAGTATTTT. It yields the protein CASSPWGASGSTDTQYF.

This clone was seen a single time. The DNA for the CDR3 is TGTGCCAGTAGCGACATCACTAGCGGAGGTCCCCCACGGCAGTACTTC. Its protein is CASSDITSGGPPRQYF. V gene TRBV19 combines with J gene TRBJ2-7; 8 positions match TRBD2. The CDR3 length is 16 residues. The germline gives CDR1 LNHDA, CDR2 SQIVND (reference sequence). The V and J ends lost 6 bases and 9 bases, in that order; junction bases with no gene match: 19.

The V gene is TRBV5-6, the J gene TRBJ2-1; the D gene is possibly TRBD1 (6 bases). Per the germline V gene, CDR1 is SGHDT and CDR2 is YYEEEE. The CDR3 is 15 residues long. Between the trimmed V and J ends, which lost 5 bases and 2 bases, there was a span of 14 bases. DNA of the CDR3: TGTGCCAGCAGTCCGCTAGGGGGAACCTACAATGAGCAGTTCTTC. This sequence encodes CASSPLGGTYNEQFF.

The rearrangement joins TRBV28 to TRBJ2-7; 10 bases map to TRBD1. The CDR3 has 15 amino acids. Unmatched junction bases numbered 6, after V lost 5 bases and J lost 2 bases. The V gene's germline CDR1 is MDHEN and CDR2 SYDVKM. The CDR3 sequence: CASSPGQGTPYEQYF. The DNA for the CDR3 is TGTGCCAGCAGTCCGGGACAGGGGACACCCTACGAGCAGTACTTC.

This clone has a handful of counts. This chain connects TRBV7-2 to TRBJ1-3; no firm D call. Trimming stripped 4 bases from V and 2 bases from J, with 6 bases between. The CDR3 runs 13 residues. Per germline, CDR1 SGHTA and CDR2 FQGNSA. The CDR3 loop reads CASSYEPGNTIYF. CDR3 nucleotides: TGTGCCAGCAGCTATGAGCCTGGAAACACCATATATTTT.

This rearrangement joins TRBV11-2 to TRBJ1-2; 8 positions agree with TRBD1. The CDR3 runs 15 residues. Germline assignment: CDR1 SGHAT and CDR2 FQNNGV. V shed 5 bases, J shed 4 bases, and the junction held 9 bases outside the gene matches. CDR3 loop: CASSPGTGASYGYTF. DNA for the CDR3: TGTGCCAGCAGCCCCGGGACAGGAGCATCCTATGGCTACACCTTC.

The V gene is TRBV28, the J gene TRBJ1-1; 9 positions match TRBD1. The CDR3 has 13 residues. Germline V gene data show CDR1 as MDHEN and CDR2 as SYDVKM. J was trimmed by 8 bases and V by 7 bases; bases with no gene match: 8. CDR3 nucleotide sequence: TGTGCCAGCACACCCGGGGGGACAGGGGAAGCTTTCTTT. It specifies CASTPGGTGEAFF. Drawing the rest from reference TRBV28 and TRBJ1-1, the complete variable domain is DVKVTQSSRYLVKRTGEKVFLECVQDMDHENMFWYRQDPGLGLRLIYFSYDVKMKEKGDIPEGYSVSREKKERFSLILESASTNQTSMYLCASTPGGTGEAFFGQGTRLTVV.

The chain links TRBV28 to TRBJ2-1, with D uncertain. Between the trimmed V and J ends, which lost 5 bases and 13 bases, there was a span of 12 bases. This CDR3 spans 11 amino acids. Germline V gives CDR1 MDHEN, CDR2 SYDVKM. The CDR3 spells CASSQAPSQFF. The CDR3 DNA follows: TGTGCCAGCAGTCAGGCGCCCTCCCAGTTCTTC.

This clone turned up a few times. The rearrangement links TRBV20-1 to TRBJ2-1, with D tentatively TRBD2 (6 bases). Trimming took off 6 bases at V and 10 bases at J, with 13 bases between the two ends. Per the germline V gene, CDR1 is DFQATT and CDR2 is SNEGSKA (reference sequence). This CDR3 comprises 11 residues. In DNA, the CDR3 is TGCAGTGCAACGGGACTCACAGAGCAGTTCTTC. This codes for CSATGLTEQFF.